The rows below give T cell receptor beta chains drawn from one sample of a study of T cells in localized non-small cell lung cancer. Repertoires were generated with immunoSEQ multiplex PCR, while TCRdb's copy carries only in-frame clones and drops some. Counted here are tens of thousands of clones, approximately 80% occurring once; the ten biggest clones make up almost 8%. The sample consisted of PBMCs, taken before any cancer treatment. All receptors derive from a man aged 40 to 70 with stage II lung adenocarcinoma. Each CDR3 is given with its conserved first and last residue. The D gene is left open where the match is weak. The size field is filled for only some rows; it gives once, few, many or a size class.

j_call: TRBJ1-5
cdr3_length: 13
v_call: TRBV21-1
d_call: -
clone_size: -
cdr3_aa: CASSKGQGKPQHF
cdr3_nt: TGTGCCAGCAGCAAAGGACAGGGGAAGCCCCAGCATTTT

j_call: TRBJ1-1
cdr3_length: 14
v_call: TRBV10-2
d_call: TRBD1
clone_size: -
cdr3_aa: CASSEGAENTEAFF
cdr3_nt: TGCGCCAGCTCAGAGGGGGCTGAAAACACTGAAGCTTTCTTT

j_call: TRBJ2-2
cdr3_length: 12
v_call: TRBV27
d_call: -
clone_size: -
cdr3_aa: CASSRNTGELFF
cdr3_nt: TGTGCCAGCAGTAGGAACACCGGGGAGCTGTTTTTT

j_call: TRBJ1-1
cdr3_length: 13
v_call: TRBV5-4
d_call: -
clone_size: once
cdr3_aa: CACGKGDNTEAFF
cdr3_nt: TGTGCCTGCGGTAAGGGTGATAACACTGAAGCTTTCTTT

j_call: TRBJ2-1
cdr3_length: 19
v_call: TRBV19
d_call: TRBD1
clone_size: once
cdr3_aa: CASSPRTGGANKYGGEQFF
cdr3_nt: TGTGCCAGTAGTCCTAGGACAGGGGGCGCGAATAAATATGGAGGTGAGCAGTTCTTC

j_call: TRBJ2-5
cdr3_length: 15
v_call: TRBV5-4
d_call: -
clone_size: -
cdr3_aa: CASTSRGGFQETQYF
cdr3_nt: TGTGCCAGCACCTCTCGGGGCGGGTTCCAAGAGACCCAGTACTTC

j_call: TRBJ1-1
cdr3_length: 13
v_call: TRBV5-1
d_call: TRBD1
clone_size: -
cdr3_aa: CASSLLQGAEAFF
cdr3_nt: TGCGCCAGCAGCTTGCTACAGGGGGCTGAAGCTTTCTTT

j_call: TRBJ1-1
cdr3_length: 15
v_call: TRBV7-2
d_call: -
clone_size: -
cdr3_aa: CATVRDQGMNTEAFF
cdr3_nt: TGTGCCACGGTCCGGGATCAGGGTATGAACACTGAAGCTTTCTTT

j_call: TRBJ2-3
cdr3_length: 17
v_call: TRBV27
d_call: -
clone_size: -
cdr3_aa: CASSSLEAGTSTDTQYF
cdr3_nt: TGTGCCAGCAGTTCCTTAGAAGCGGGTACTAGCACAGATACGCAGTATTTT

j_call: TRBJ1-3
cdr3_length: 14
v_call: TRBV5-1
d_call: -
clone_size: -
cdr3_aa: CASSPQGSGNTIYF
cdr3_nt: TGCGCCAGCAGCCCTCAGGGGTCTGGAAACACCATATATTTT

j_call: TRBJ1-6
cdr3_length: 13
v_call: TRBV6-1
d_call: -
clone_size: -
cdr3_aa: CASTRDGGSPLHF
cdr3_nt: TGTGCCAGCACCCGGGACGGAGGTTCACCCCTCCACTTT

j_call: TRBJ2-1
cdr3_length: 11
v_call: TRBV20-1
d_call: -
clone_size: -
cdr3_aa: CSVGTGNEQFF
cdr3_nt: TGCAGTGTAGGCACCGGCAATGAGCAGTTCTTC

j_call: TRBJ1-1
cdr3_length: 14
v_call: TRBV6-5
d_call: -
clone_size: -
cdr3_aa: CASNSRQQNTEAFF
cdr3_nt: TGTGCCAGCAATTCTAGGCAGCAGAACACTGAAGCTTTCTTT

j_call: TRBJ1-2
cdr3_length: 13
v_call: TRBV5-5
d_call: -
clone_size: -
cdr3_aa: CASSLDGDYGYTF
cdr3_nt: TGTGCCAGCAGCTTGGACGGAGACTATGGCTACACCTTC

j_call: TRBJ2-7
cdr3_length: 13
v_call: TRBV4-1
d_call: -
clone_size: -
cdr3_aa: CASSQDQGYEQYF
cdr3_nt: TGCGCCAGCAGCCAAGATCAGGGCTACGAGCAGTACTTC

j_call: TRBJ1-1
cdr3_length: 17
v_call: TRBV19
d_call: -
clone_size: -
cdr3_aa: CASSMTPLQGPSTEAFF
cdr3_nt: TGTGCCAGTAGTATGACCCCCCTACAGGGACCCAGCACTGAAGCTTTCTTT

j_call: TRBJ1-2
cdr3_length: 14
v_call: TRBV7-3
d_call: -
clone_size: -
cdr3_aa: CASSLIDSLYGYTF
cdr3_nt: TGTGCCAGCAGCTTAATTGACAGCCTCTATGGCTACACCTTC

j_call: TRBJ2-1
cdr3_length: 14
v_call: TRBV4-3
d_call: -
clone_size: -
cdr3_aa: CASSQSPTQNEQFF
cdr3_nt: TGCGCCAGCAGCCAATCCCCCACTCAGAATGAGCAGTTCTTC

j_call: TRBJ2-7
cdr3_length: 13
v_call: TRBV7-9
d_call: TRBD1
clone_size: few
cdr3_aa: CASSWDRGNEQYF
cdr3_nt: TGTGCCAGCAGCTGGGACAGGGGGAACGAGCAGTACTTC

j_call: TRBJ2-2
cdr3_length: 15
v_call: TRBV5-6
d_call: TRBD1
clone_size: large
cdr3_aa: CASSLGTGVTGELFF
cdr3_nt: TGTGCCAGCAGCTTGGGGACAGGGGTCACCGGGGAGCTGTTTTTT

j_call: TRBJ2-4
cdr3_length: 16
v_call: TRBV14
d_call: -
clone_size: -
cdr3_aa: CASSQDGFPPKNIQYF
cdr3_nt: TGTGCCAGCAGCCAAGATGGATTTCCACCCAAAAACATTCAGTACTTC

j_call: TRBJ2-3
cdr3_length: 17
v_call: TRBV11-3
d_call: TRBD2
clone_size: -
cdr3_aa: CASSRRGLAGGTDTQYF
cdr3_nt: TGTGCCAGCAGCCGAAGGGGACTAGCGGGAGGCACAGATACGCAGTATTTT

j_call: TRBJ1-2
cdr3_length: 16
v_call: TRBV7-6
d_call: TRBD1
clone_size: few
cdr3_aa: CASSQGGTGKSYGYTF
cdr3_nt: TGTGCCAGCAGCCAAGGTGGGACAGGGAAGTCCTATGGCTACACCTTC

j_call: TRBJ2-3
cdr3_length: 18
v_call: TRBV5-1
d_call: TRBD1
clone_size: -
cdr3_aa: CASSLRGTGGFSTDTQYF
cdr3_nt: TGCGCCAGCAGCTTACGCGGGACAGGGGGCTTTTCGACAGATACGCAGTATTTT

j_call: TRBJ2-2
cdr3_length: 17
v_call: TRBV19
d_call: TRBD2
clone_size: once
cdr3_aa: CASSTTSGTRVPGELFF
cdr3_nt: TGTGCCAGTAGTACAACCTCCGGGACTAGAGTACCCGGGGAGCTGTTTTTT

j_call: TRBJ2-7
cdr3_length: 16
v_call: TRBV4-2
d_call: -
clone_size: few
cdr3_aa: CASSQDGGGGFYEQYF
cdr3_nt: TGTGCCAGCAGCCAAGATGGAGGAGGGGGCTTCTACGAGCAGTACTTC

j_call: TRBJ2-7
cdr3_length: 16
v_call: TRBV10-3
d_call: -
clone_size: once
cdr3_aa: CAISEIRGLSSYEQYF
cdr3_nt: TGTGCCATCAGTGAGATCCGAGGTTTGAGCTCCTACGAGCAGTACTTC

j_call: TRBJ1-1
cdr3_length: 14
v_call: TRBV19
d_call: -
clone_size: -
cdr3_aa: CASRPLYQNTEAFF
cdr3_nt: TGTGCCAGTAGACCCCTATACCAGAACACTGAAGCTTTCTTT

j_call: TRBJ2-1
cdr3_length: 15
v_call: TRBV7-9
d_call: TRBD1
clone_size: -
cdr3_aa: CASRPGTGIDNEQFF
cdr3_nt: TGTGCCAGCAGACCCGGGACAGGGATTGACAATGAGCAGTTCTTC

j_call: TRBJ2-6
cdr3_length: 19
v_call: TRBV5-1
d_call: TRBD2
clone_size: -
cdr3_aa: CASSSRLAGVISGANVLTF
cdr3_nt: TGCGCCAGCAGCTCCCGACTAGCGGGGGTTATCTCTGGGGCCAACGTCCTGACTTTC

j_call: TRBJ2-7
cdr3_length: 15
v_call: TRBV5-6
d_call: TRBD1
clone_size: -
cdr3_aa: CASSRTGTGYYEQYF
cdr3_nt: TGTGCCAGCAGCAGGACCGGGACAGGATACTACGAGCAGTACTTC

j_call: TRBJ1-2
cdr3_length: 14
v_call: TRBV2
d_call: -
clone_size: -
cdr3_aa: CASSSSTGISVGTF
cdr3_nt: -

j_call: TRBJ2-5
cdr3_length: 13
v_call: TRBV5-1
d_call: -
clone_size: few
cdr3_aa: CASSLGEEETQYF
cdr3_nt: TGCGCCAGCAGCTTGGGTGAGGAAGAGACCCAGTACTTC

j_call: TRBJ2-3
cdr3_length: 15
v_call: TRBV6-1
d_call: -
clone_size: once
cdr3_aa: CASSEEGYYADTQYF
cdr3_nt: TGTGCCAGCAGTGAAGAAGGGTACTACGCAGATACGCAGTATTTT

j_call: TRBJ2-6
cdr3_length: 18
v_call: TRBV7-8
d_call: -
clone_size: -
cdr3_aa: CASSLVGGGSSGANVLTF
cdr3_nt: TGTGCCAGCAGCTTAGTAGGAGGGGGTAGCTCTGGGGCCAACGTCCTGACTTTC

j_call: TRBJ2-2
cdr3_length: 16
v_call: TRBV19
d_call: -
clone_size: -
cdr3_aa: CASSMYSGANTGELFF
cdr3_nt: TGTGCCAGTAGTATGTATAGCGGCGCTAACACCGGGGAGCTGTTTTTT

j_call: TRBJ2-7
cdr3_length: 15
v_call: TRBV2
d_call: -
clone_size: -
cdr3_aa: CASSEARGSFYEQYF
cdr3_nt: TGTGCCAGCAGTGAAGCGAGGGGGTCTTTTTACGAGCAGTACTTC

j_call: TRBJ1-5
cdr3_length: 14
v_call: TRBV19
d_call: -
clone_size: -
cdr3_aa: CASELDGRKLPQHF
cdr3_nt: TGTGCCAGTGAACTGGACGGGAGAAAATTGCCCCAGCATTTT

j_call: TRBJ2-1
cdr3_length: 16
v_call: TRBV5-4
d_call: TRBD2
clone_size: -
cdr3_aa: CASSSGLAGGLDEQFF
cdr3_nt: TGTGCCAGCAGTTCAGGACTAGCGGGGGGGTTGGATGAGCAGTTCTTC

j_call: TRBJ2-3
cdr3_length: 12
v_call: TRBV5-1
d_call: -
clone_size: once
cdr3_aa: CASRLAPDTQYF
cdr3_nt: TGCGCCAGCCGGTTAGCCCCAGATACGCAGTATTTT